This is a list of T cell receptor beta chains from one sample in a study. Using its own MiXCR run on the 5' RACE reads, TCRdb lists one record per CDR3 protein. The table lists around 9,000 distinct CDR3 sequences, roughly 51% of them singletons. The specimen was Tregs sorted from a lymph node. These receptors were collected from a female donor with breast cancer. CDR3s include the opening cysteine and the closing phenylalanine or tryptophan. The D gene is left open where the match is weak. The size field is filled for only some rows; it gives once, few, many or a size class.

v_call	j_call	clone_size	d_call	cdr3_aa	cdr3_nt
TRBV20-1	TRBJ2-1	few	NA	CSAPTSGDFSYNEQFF	TGCAGTGCTCCTACAAGTGGGGATTTCTCCTACAATGAGCAGTTCTTC
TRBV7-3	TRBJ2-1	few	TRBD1	CASSGSGQGNYNEQFF	TGTGCCAGCAGCGGATCCGGACAGGGAAACTACAATGAGCAGTTCTTC
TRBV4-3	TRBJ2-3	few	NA	CASSQAPSPSTDTQYF	TGCGCCAGCAGCCAAGCCCCAAGCCCTAGCACAGATACGCAGTATTTT
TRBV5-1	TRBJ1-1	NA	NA	CASSLAGQLNTEAFF	TGCGCCAGCAGCTTGGCAGGACAGCTGAACACTGAAGCTTTCTTT
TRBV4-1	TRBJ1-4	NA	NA	CASSLILNEKLFF	TGCGCCAGCAGCCTCATCCTTAATGAAAAACTGTTTTTT
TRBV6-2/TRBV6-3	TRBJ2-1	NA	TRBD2	CASSGLAHNEQLF	TGTGCCAGCAGTGGACTAGCCCACAATGAGCAGCTCTTC
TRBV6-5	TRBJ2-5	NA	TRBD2	CASSYSVAGWETQYF	TGTGCCAGCAGTTACTCGGTAGCGGGGTGGGAGACCCAGTACTTC
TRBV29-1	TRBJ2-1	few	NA	CSGAGYNEQFF	TGCAGCGGGGCGGGGTACAATGAGCAGTTCTTC
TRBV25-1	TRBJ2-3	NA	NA	CASRGLNTDTQYF	TGTGCCAGCAGAGGCCTTAACACAGATACGCAGTATTTT
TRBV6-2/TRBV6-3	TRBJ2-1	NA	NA	CASSRDTFDNEQFF	TGCGCCAGCTCAAGGGACACCTTTGACAATGAGCAGTTCTTC
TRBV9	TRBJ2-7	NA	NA	CASSVAATLSYEQYF	TGTGCCAGCAGCGTAGCTGCGACGCTCTCCTACGAGCAGTACTTC
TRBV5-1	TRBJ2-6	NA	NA	CASSLVGTPNEGANVLTF	TGCGCCAGCAGCTTGGTAGGGACACCCAATGAGGGGGCCAACGTCCTGACTTTC
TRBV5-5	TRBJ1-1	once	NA	CASSTVRERTEAFF	TGTGCCAGCAGCACCGTTCGGGAAAGAACTGAAGCTTTCTTC
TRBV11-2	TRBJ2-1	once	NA	CASSPQSSLFYEQFF	TGTGCCAGCAGCCCACAGAGTAGCCTTTTCTATGAGCAGTTCTTC
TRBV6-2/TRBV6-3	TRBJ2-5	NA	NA	CASSYGSEEETQYF	TGTGCCAGCAGTTATGGGTCAGAGGAAGAGACCCAGTACTTC
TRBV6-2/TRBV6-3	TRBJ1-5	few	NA	CASSYLPGTPNQPQHF	TGTGCCAGCAGTTACCTGCCAGGGACCCCCAATCAGCCCCAGCATTTT
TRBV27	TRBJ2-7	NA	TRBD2	CASSARSPGLAFSYEQYF	TGTGCCAGCAGTGCCCGATCCCCGGGACTAGCGTTCTCCTACGAGCAGTACTTC
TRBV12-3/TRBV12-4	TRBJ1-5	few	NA	CASSLQGNNQPQHF	TGTGCCAGCAGCCTGCAGGGAAACAATCAGCCCCAGCATTTT
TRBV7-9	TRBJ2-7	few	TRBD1	CASSRDRGEQYF	TGTGCCAGCAGCCGGGACAGGGGCGAGCAGTACTTC
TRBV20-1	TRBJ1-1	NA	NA	CSAPTDSGAFF	TGCAGTGCCCCAACGGACAGTGGGGCTTTCTTT
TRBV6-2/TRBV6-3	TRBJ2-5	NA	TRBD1	CASSLGQGLPQETQYF	TGTGCCAGCAGTTTAGGACAGGGGCTACCCCAAGAGACCCAGTACTTC
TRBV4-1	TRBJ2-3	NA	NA	CASSLNGDLTGRPSLWYF	TGCGCCAGCAGCCTAAACGGTGATTTGACGGGCCGCCCATCGTTGTGGTATTTT
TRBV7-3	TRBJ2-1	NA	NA	CASSLSGHNEQFF	TGTGCCAGCAGCTTATCTGGGCACAATGAGCAGTTCTTC
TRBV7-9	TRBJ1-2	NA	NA	CASSFLIGGYTF	TGTGCCAGCAGCTTCTTAATAGGTGGCTACACCTTC
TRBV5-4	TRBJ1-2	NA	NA	CASSTDSRGSYLGYTF	TGTGCCAGCAGCACCGACAGTAGGGGGTCCTATCTTGGCTACACCTTC
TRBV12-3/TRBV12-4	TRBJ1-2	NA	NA	CASSLAAGRYGYTF	TGTGCCAGCAGTTTGGCAGCCGGGAGGTATGGCTACACCTTC
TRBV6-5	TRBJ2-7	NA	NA	CASGTLSPREQYF	TGTGCCAGTGGTACACTATCCCCCCGCGAGCAGTACTTC
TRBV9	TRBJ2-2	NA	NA	CASRQNTGELFF	TGTGCCAGCAGACAGAACACCGGGGAGCTGTTTTTT
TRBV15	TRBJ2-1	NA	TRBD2	CATSRGSGRGYYNEQFF	TGTGCCACCAGCAGAGGTAGCGGGAGGGGATACTACAATGAGCAGTTCTTC
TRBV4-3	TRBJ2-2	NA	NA	CASSQVTRGHRGTGELFF	TGCGCCAGCAGCCAGGTGACCAGGGGCCATAGAGGTACCGGGGAGCTGTTTTTT
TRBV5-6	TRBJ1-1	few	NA	CASSLGGTNTEAFF	TGTGCCAGCAGCTTGGGAGGGACGAACACTGAAGCTTTCTTT
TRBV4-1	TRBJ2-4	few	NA	CASSQGLRFEENIQYF	TGCGCCAGCAGCCAAGGTTTAAGGTTCGAGGAGAACATTCAGTACTTC
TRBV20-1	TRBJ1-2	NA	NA	CSYRTVFKDYGYTF	TGCAGTTACAGGACTGTCTTTAAAGACTATGGCTACACCTTC
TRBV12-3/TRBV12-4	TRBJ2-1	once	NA	CASSYIEVSSYNEQFF	TGTGCCAGCAGTTACATAGAGGTTAGCTCCTACAATGAGCAGTTCTTC
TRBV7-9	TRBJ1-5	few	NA	CASSLGPLLPQHF	TGTGCCAGCAGCTTAGGGCCTTTATTGCCCCAGCATTTT
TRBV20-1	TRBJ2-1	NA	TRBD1	CSAAGGYNEQFF	TGCAGTGCGGCAGGGGGCTACAATGAGCAGTTCTTC
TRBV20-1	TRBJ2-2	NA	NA	CSAGNSRGTGELFF	TGCAGTGCTGGGAACAGCAGGGGCACCGGGGAGCTGTTTTTT
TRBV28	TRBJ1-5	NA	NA	CASTKWGGSNQPQHF	TGTGCCAGCACCAAGTGGGGGGGGAGCAATCAGCCCCAGCATTTT
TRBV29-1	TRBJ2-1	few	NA	CSYLGLRVGAQFEQFF	TGCAGCTACCTTGGGTTGCGGGTGGGGGCACAATTTGAGCAGTTCTTC
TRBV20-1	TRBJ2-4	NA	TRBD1	CSAEPRQGRAKNIQYF	TGCAGTGCGGAACCGAGACAGGGGAGGGCCAAAAACATTCAGTACTTC
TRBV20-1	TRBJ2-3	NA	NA	CSARVGTAPDTQYF	TGCAGTGCTAGAGTGGGTACTGCCCCAGATACGCAGTATTTT
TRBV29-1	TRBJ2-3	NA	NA	CSVLLAGRTDTQYF	TGCAGCGTTCTGTTGGCGGGGCGCACAGATACGCAGTATTTT
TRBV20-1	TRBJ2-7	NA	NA	CSARDAHSTYEQYF	TGCAGTGCTAGAGACGCCCATAGCACCTACGAGCAGTACTTC
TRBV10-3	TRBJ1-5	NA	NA	CAISESMEQHGNQPQHF	TGTGCCATCAGTGAGTCTATGGAACAGCATGGCAATCAGCCCCAGCATTTT
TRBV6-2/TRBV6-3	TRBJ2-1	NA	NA	CASSPAGGYGEQFF	TGTGCCAGCAGCCCCGCGGGCGGATATGGTGAGCAGTTCTTC
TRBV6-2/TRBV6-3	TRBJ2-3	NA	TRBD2	CAGTSGIDTDTQYF	TGTGCCGGGACGAGCGGGATTGACACAGATACGCAGTATTTT
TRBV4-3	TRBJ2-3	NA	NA	CASSQNRADTQYF	TGCGCCAGCAGCCAAAACAGGGCAGATACGCAGTATTTT
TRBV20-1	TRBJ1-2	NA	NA	CSASVPGEYGYTF	TGCAGTGCTAGTGTCCCGGGAGAGTATGGCTACACCTTC
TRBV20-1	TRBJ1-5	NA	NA	CSARERRGGNQPQHF	TGCAGTGCTAGAGAACGCCGGGGGGGCAATCAGCCCCAGCATTTT
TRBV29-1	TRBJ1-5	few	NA	CSVVQATNQPQHF	TGCAGCGTTGTACAGGCAACAAATCAGCCCCAGCATTTT
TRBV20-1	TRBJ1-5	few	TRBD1	CSAPGTATRDNQPQHF	TGCAGTGCACCCGGGACAGCTACCCGGGACAATCAGCCCCAGCATTTT
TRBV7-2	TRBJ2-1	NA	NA	CASSLIPAGEQFF	TGTGCCAGCAGCTTAATACCGGCTGGCGAGCAGTTCTTC
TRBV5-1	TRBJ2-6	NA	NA	CASSLEAYGRRASGANVPTF	TGCGCCAGCAGCTTGGAAGCTTACGGTAGGCGGGCCTCTGGGGCCAACGTCCCGACTTTC
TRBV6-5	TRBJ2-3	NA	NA	CASSYSDYTDTQYF	TGTGCCAGCAGTTACAGCGATTACACAGATACGCAGTATTTT
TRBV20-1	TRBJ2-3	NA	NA	CSATGTDAFTDTQYF	TGCAGTGCTACGGGGACCGACGCTTTCACAGATACGCAGTATTTT
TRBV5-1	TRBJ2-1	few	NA	CASSPRDTSYNEQFF	TGCGCCAGCAGCCCCAGGGACACCTCCTACAATGAGCAGTTCTTC
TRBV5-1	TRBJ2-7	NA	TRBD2	CASSLVFSAAGDSYEQYF	TGCGCCAGCAGCTTGGTCTTTAGTGCGGCGGGGGACTCCTACGAGCAGTACTTC
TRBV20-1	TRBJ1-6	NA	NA	CSALWGGNSPLHF	TGCAGTGCCTTATGGGGGGGGAATTCACCCCTCCACTTT
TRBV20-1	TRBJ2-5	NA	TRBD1	CSARQGLETQYF	TGCAGTGCGAGACAGGGGCTGGAGACCCAGTACTTC
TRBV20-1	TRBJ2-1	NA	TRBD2	CSKREGRGSHYNEQFF	TGCAGTAAGAGAGAGGGTCGCGGGAGTCACTACAATGAGCAGTTCTTC